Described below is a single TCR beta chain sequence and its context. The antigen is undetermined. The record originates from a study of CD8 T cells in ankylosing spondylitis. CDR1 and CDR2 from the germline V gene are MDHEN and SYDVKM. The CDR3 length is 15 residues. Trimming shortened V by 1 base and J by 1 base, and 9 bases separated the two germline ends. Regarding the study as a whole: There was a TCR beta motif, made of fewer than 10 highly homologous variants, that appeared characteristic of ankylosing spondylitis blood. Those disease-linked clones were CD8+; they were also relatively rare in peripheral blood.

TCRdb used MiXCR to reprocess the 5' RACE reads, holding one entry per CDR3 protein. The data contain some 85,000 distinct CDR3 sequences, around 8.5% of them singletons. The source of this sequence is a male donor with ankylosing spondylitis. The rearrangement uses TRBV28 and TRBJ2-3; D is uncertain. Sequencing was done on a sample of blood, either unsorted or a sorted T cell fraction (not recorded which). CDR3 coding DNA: TGTGCCAGCAGTTTATCCCCGTCGGGCACAGATACGCAGTATTTT. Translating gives CASSLSPSGTDTQYF.